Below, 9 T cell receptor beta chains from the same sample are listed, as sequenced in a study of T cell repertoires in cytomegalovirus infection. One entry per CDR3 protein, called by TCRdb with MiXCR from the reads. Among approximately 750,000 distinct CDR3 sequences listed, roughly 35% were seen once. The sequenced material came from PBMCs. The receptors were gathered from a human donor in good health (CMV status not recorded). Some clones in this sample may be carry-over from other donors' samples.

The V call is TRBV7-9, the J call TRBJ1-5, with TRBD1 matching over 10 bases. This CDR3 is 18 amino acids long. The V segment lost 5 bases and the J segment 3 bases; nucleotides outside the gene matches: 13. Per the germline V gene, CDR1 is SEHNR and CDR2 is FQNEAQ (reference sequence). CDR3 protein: CASSLGTGVGWDNQPQHF. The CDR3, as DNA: TGTGCCAGCAGCCTAGGGACAGGGGTAGGATGGGACAATCAGCCCCAGCATTTT.

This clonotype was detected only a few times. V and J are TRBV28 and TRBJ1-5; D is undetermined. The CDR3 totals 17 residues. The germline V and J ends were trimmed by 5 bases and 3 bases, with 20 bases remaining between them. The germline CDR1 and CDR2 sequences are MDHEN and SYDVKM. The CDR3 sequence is CASSLVGGTLNNQPQHF. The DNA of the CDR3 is TGTGCCAGCAGTCTCGTCGGAGGCACGTTAAACAATCAGCCCCAGCATTTT.

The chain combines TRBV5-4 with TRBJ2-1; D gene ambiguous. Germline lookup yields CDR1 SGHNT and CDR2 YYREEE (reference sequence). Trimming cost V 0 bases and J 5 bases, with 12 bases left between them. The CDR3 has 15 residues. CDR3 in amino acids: CASSLADSWDNEQFF. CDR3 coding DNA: TGTGCCAGCAGCTTGGCCGACTCGTGGGACAATGAGCAGTTCTTC.

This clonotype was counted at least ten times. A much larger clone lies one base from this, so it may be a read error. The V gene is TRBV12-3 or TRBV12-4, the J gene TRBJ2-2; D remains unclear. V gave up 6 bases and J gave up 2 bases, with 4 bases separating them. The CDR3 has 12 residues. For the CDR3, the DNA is TGTGCCAGCAGCATAAACACCGGGGAGCTGTTTTTT. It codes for CASSINTGELFF.

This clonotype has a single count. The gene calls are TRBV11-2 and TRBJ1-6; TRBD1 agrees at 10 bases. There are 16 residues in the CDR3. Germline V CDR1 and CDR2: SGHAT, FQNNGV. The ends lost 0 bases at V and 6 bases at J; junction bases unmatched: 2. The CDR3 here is CASSLDWTGGNSPLHF. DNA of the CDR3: TGTGCCAGCAGCTTAGACTGGACAGGGGGTAATTCACCCCTCCACTTT.

The CDR3 DNA sequence: TGTGCCAGCAGCCCGCGGGACGAGGCAAACGAGCAGTACTTC. Encoded protein: CASSPRDEANEQYF. The chain recombines TRBV14 with TRBJ2-7; tentatively, D is TRBD2 (6 bases). The V end was cut by 4 bases, the J end by 5 bases, with 15 bases between. The CDR3 extends over 14 amino acids. Germline V gene data show CDR1 as SGHDN and CDR2 as FVKESK.

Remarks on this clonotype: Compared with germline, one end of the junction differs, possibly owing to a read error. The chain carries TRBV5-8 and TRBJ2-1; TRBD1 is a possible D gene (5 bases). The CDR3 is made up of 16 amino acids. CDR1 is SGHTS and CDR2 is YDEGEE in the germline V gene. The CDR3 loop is CASSLTRGPLIHEQVF. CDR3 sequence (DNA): TGTGCCAGCAGCTTGACAAGGGGTCCCCTTATCCATGAGCAGGTATTC. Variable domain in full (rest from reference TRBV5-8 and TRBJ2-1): EAGVTQSPTHLIKTRGQQATLRCSPISGHTSVYWYQQALGLGLQFLLWYDEGEERNRGNFPPRFSGRQFPNYSSELNVNALELEDSALYLCASSLTRGPLIHEQVFGPGTRLTVL.

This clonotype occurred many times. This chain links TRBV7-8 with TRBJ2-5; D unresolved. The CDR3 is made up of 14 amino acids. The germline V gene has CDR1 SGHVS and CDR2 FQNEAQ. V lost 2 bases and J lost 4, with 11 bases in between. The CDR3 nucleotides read TGTGCCAGCAGCTTAATAGGGTTGGGAGAGACCCAGTACTTC. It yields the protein CASSLIGLGETQYF.

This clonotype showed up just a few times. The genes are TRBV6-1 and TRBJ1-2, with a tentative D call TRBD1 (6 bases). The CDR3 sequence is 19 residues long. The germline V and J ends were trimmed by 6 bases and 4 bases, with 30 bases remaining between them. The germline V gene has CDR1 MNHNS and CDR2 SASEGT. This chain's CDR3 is CASSSTLRTETNPSYGYTF. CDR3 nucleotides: TGTGCCAGCAGCTCCACTCTCAGGACAGAGACGAACCCTAGCTATGGCTACACCTTC.